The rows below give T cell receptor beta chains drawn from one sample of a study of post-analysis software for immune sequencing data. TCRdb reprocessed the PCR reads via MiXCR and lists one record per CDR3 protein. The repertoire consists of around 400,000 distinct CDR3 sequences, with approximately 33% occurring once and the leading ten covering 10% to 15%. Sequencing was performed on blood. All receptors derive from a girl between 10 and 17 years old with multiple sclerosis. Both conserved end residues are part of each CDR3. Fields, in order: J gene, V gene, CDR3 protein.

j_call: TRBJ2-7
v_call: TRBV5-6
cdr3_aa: CASSSLAGSSYEQYF

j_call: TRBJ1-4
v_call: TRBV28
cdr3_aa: CASSLGALRDEKLFF

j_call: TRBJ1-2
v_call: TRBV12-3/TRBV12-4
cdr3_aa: CASSRRRGVGPNYTF

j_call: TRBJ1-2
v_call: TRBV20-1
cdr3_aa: CSAPWGDYGYTF

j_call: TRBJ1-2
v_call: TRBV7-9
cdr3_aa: CASRLEVNYGYTF

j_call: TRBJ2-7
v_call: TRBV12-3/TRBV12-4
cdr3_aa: CASSLSWQAYEQYF

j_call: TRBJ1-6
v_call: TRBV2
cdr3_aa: CASSERGSGSPLHF

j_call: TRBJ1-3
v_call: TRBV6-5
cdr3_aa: CASSYYRGPQRSGNTIYF

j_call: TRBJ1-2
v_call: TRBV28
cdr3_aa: CASSTAGTVVGYGYTF

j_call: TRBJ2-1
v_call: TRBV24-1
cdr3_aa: CATSDPGFSYNEQFF

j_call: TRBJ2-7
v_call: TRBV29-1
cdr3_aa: CSVRAGTVKGEQYF

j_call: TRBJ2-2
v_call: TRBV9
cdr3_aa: CASSYRPGRTLGELFF

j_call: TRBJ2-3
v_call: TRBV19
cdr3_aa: CASSKIGISDGADTQYF

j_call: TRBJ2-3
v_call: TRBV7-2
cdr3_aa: CASSLGGGREDTQYF

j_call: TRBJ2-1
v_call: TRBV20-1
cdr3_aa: CSATDLAGVYNEQFF

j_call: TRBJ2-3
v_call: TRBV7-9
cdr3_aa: CASSPRTDRTDTQYF

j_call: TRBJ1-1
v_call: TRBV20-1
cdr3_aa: CSAPPGRGAFF

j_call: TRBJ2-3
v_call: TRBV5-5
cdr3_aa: CASSLLAGDQDTQYF

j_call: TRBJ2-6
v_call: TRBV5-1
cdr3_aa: CASSSGYSGANVLTF

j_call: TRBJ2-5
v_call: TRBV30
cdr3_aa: CAWTTGGQETQYF

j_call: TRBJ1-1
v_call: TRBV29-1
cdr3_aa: CSVAGAFLNPEAFF

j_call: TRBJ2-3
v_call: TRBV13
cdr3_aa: CASSHRDRGSTDTQYF

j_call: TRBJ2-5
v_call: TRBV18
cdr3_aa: CASSPPGLYQETQYF

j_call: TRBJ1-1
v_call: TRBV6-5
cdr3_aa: CASSLAGQGHTEAFF

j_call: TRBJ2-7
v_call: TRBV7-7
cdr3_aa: CASSPQVGLPSVGQYF

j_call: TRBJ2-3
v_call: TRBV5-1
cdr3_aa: CASSLETSTDTQYF

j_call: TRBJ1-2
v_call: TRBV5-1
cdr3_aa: CASSLTGRDGYTF

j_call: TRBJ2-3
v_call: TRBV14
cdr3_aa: CASSQGRDSLTDTQYF

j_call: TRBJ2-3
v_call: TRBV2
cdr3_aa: CASSAEAGGKDTQYF

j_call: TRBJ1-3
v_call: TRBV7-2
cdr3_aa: CASSLTRAIPSGNTIYF

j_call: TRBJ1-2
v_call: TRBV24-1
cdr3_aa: CATSPPTENYGYTF